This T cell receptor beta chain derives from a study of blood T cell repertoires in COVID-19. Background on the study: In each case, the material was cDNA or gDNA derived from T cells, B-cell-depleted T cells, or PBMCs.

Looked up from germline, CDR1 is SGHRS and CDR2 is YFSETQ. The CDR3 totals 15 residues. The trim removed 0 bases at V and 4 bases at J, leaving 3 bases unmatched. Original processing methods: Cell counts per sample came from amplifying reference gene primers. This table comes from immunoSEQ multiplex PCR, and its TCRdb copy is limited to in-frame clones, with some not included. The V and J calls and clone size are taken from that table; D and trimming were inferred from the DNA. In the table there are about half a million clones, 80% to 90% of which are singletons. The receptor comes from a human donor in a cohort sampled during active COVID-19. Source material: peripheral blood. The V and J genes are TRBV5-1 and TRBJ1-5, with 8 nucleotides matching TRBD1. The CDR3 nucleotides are TGCGCCAGCAGCTTGGGGACAGGGCAAAATCAGCCCCAGCATTTT. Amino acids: CASSLGTGQNQPQHF.